The sequence of this T cell receptor (beta chain) was determined in a study of blood T cell repertoires in COVID-19. Turning to the study itself: Samples taken during acute and convalescent COVID-19 were collected in the United States, Italy and Spain. In each case, the material was cDNA or gDNA derived from T cells, B-cell-depleted T cells, or PBMCs.

In the source study's methods: From reference gene primer amplification, estimates of nucleated cell counts were derived. Generated by immunoSEQ multiplex PCR, the TCRdb table keeps only in-frame clones and is missing some. V and J calls and clone size are copied from that table; D and trimming were computed from the DNA. The sample shows 90,000 to 100,000 clones, 55% to 80% of them seen only once. Germline lookup yields CDR1 SEHNR and CDR2 FQNEAQ (reference sequence). Trimming removed 7 bases from V and 0 bases from J, with 13 bases in between. The CDR3 extends over 15 amino acids. The clonotype comes from a woman in her sixties in a cohort sampled during active or convalescent COVID-19. This rearrangement joins TRBV7-9 to TRBJ2-1; a possible D gene is TRBD1 (8 bases). The source material was peripheral blood. CDR3 bases: TGTGCCAGCACTACAGGGGGGGTCTCCTACAATGAGCAGTTCTTC. This gives the protein CASTTGGVSYNEQFF. The variable domain in full, completed from reference TRBV7-9 and TRBJ2-1, reads DTGVSQNPRHKITKRGQNVTFRCDPISEHNRLYWYRQTLGQGPEFLTYFQNEAQLEKSRLLSDRFSAERPKGSFSTLEIQRTEQGDSAMYLCASTTGGVSYNEQFFGPGTRLTVL.